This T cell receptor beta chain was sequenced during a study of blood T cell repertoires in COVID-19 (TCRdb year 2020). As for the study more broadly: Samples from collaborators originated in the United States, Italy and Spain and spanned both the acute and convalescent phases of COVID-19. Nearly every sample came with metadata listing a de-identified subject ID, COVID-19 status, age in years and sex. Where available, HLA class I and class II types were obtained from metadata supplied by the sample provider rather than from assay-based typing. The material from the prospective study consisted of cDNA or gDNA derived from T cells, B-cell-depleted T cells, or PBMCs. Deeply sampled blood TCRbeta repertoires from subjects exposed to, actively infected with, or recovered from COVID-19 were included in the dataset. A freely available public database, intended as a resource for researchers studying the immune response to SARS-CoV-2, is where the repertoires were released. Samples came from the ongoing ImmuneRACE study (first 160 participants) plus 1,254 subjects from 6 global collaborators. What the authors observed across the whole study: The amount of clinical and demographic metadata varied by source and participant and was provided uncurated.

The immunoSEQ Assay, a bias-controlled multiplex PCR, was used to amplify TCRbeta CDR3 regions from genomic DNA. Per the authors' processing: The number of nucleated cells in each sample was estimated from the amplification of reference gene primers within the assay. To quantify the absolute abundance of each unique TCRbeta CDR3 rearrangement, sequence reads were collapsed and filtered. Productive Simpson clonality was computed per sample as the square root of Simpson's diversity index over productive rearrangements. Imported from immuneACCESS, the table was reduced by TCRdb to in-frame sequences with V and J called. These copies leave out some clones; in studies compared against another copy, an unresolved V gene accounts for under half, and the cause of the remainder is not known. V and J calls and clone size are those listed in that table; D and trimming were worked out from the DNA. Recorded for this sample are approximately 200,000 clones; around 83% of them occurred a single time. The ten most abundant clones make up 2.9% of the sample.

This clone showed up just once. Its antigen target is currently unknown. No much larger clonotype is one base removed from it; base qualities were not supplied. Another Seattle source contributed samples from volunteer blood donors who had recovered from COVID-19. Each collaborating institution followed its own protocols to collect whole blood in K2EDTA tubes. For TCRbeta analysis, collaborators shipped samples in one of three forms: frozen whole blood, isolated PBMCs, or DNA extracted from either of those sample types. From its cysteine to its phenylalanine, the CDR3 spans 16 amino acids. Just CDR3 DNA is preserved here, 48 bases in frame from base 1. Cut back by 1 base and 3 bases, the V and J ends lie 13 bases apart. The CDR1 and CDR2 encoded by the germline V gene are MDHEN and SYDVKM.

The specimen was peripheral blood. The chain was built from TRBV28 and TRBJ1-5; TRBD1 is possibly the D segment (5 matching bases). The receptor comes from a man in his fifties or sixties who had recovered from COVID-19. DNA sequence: TGTGCCAGCAGTTTATCGGGCCAGGGAAACAATCAGCCCCAGCATTTT. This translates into CASSLSGQGNNQPQHF. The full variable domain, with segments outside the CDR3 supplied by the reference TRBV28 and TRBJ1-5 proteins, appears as DVKVTQSSRYLVKRTGEKVFLECVQDMDHENMFWYRQDPGLGLRLIYFSYDVKMKEKGDIPEGYSVSREKKERFSLILESASTNQTSMYLCASSLSGQGNNQPQHFGDGTRLSIL.